Listed here are 11 T cell receptor beta chains from one sample, sequenced in a study of T cells in Graves' hyperthyroidism and ophthalmopathy. TCR beta CDR3 regions were amplified from RNA. RT-PCR in the first round (using the HTBI primer set) targeted the TCR CDR3. TCRdb re-analysed the multiplex PCR reads in MiXCR, keeping a single row per CDR3 protein. The sample has some 600,000 distinct CDR3 sequences; approximately 14% are singletons. Sample: blood. The receptors were gathered from a woman in her 30s with Graves' hyperthyroidism that later progressed to Graves' ophthalmopathy.

The V call is TRBV7-2, the J call TRBJ1-1; D uncertain. Germline CDR1 is SGHTA and CDR2 is FQGNSA. Trimming pared 4 bases from V and 5 bases from J, leaving 14 bases between. The CDR3 consists of 14 residues. CDR3 region: CASSWESSGTEAFF. The CDR3 bases are TGTGCCAGCAGCTGGGAGAGTTCGGGTACTGAAGCTTTCTTT.

This clonotype was seen many times. The chain couples TRBV2 to TRBJ1-1; tentatively, D is TRBD1 (6 bases). The CDR3 loop spans 13 amino acids. CDR1 SNHLY and CDR2 FYNNEI come from the germline V gene. The V and J ends lost 9 bases and 1 base respectively, with 12 bases between them. CDR3 loop: CASYGQPNTEAFF. The CDR3 DNA is TGTGCCAGTTACGGACAGCCGAACACTGAAGCTTTCTTT.

This clonotype was seen only a few times. This may stem from a read error, because a much larger clone lies one nucleotide away. The V gene is TRBV10-3, the J gene TRBJ1-5; perhaps TRBD1 as D (5 bases). CDR1 ENHRY and CDR2 SYGVKD come from the germline V gene. The ends were cut back, 11 bases at V and 5 bases at J, with 19 bases in the middle. The CDR3 is 14 residues long. Here the CDR3 DNA reads TGTGCCGCCCGGGGAGGGGAGCCCGATCAGCCCCAGCATTTT. Translating it yields CAARGGEPDQPQHF.

This clonotype was observed a handful of times. The V gene is TRBV7-2, the J gene TRBJ2-5; D is possibly TRBD2 (5 bases). In germline, CDR1 is SGHTA, CDR2 FQGNSA. The CDR3 runs 16 residues. The germline V and J ends were trimmed by 0 bases and 13 bases, with 24 bases remaining between them. The CDR3 DNA is TGTGCCAGCAGCTTAGCCCCAGCGGCAGAGGCTCCTCTTGGGTACTTC. The encoded protein is CASSLAPAAEAPLGYF.

As for this clonotype: One base away lies a much larger clone, so this may be a sequencing read error. The J gene is TRBJ2-2, the V gene TRBV11-3; weak D call: TRBD1 (6 bases). The CDR3 runs to 14 residues. The germline gives CDR1 SGHNT, CDR2 YENEEA. This CDR3 reads CASSPPGDTGELSF. The CDR3 coding sequence is TGTGCCAGCAGCCCCCCAGGGGACACCGGGGAGCTGTCTTTT.

This clonotype occurred many times. This chain links TRBV5-1 with TRBJ2-7; TRBD1 matches at 8 bases. The germline V gene has CDR1 SGHRS and CDR2 YFSETQ. Losses at the gene ends were 4 bases for V and 2 bases for J; bases not matched to a gene: 8. The length of the CDR3 is 15 residues. The DNA for the CDR3 is TGCGCCAGCAGCCCGGGACAGGCGAAGACCTACGAGCAGTACTTC. This sequence encodes CASSPGQAKTYEQYF.

V is TRBV9 and J is TRBJ1-1; weak D call: TRBD1 (6 bases). The germline V gene has CDR1 SGDLS and CDR2 YYNGEE. The CDR3 loop spans 16 amino acids. The ends were cut back, 4 bases at V and 4 bases at J, with 20 bases in the middle. CDR3 in amino acids: CASSPSGGLFGTEAFF. CDR3 coding DNA: TGTGCCAGCAGCCCGAGCGGGGGCCTCTTCGGCACTGAAGCTTTCTTT. Variable domain in full (rest from reference TRBV9 and TRBJ1-1): DSGVTQTPKHLITATGQRVTLRCSPRSGDLSVYWYQQSLDQGLQFLIQYYNGEERAKGNILERFSAQQFPDLHSELNLSSLELGDSALYFCASSPSGGLFGTEAFFGQGTRLTVV.

This clonotype has only one observation. This may stem from a read error, because a much larger clone lies one nucleotide away. The genes are TRBV19 and TRBJ2-1; D could derive from TRBD1 or TRBD2 (5 bases each). CDR3 length equals 16 residues. Germline CDR1 is LNHDA and CDR2 is SQIVND (reference sequence). The CDR3 DNA sequence: TGTCCCAGTAGTACTCGGGACCGTGCCTCCTACAATGAGCAGTTCTTC. It translates to CPSSTRDRASYNEQFF.

This clonotype has at least ten counts. In DNA, the CDR3 is TGCGCCAGTAAACAGCAGGCATCGGGCGGGACAGATACGCAGTATTTT. Its translation is CASKQQASGGTDTQYF. The gene calls are TRBV5-1 and TRBJ2-3; tentative D call: TRBD2 (5 bases). Germline-derived CDR1 and CDR2 are SGHRS and YFSETQ. Trimming stripped 8 bases from V and 3 bases from J, with 22 bases between. The CDR3 contains 16 residues.

This clonotype showed up many times. The chain couples TRBV20-1 to TRBJ2-5, with 7 bases matching TRBD2. The V gene's germline CDR1 is DFQATT and CDR2 SNEGSKA (reference sequence). The CDR3 spans 14 residues. With 2 bases clipped from V and 11 bases from J, the junction kept 14 bases outside the gene matches. The CDR3 loop reads CSARSPGGVSSQYF. In DNA form, the CDR3 reads TGCAGTGCTAGATCCCCGGGGGGAGTGAGTTCTCAGTACTTC.

The V gene is TRBV2, the J gene TRBJ1-3; D is possibly TRBD1 (6 bases). The CDR3 consists of 14 residues. Germline-derived CDR1 and CDR2 are SNHLY and FYNNEI. The V gene lost 5 bases and the J gene lost 7 bases, with 15 bases spanning the gap. The CDR3 sequence: CASSLNRERNTIYF. The CDR3 nucleotides read TGTGCCAGCAGTTTAAACAGGGAGCGGAACACCATATATTTT. Full variable domain (rest looked up from reference TRBV2 and TRBJ1-3): EPEVTQTPSHQVTQMGQEVILRCVPISNHLYFYWYRQILGQKVEFLVSFYNNEISEKSEIFDDQFSVERPDGSNFTLKIRSTKLEDSAMYFCASSLNRERNTIYFGEGSWLTVV.